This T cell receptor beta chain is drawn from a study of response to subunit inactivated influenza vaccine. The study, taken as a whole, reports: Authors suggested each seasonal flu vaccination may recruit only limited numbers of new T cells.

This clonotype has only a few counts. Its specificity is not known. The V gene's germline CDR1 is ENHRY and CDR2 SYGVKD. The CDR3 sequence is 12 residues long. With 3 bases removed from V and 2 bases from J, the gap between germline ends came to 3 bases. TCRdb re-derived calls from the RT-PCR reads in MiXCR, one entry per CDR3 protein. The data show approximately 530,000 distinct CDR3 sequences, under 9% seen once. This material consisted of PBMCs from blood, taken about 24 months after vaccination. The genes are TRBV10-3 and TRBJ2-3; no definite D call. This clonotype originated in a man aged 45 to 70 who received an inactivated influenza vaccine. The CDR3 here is CAISDATDTQYF. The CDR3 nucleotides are TGTGCCATCAGTGACGCCACAGATACGCAGTATTTT.